This T cell receptor beta chain was documented in a study of metastatic and nonmetastatic thyroid tumors. Study details: Where malignant and benign thyroid patients were concerned, repertoires were compared across blood and tumor or nodule tissue. Study-level results: It was reported that TCR beta diversity was significantly higher in malignant thyroid tumors than benign nodules, in blood and tumor.

TCRdb re-called clones via MiXCR from the PCR reads. The sample shows roughly 25,000 clones, more than 10% of them seen only once. CDR3 size: 13 residues. Trimming removed 5 bases from V and 3 bases from J, with 11 bases in between. Nobody among the patients had been given any treatment before thyroid surgery. This clone is termed medium-sized. Its antigen is currently unknown. The TCR was taken from a female donor with papillary thyroid cancer or a benign thyroid nodule (not recorded which). Some clones in this sample may be carry-over from other donors' samples. This sequence joins TRBV6-7 and TRBJ2-7; D may be TRBD1 or TRBD2 (5 bases each). TRBV6-7 is noted as an ORF with a role that remains uncertain. The sample was blood. In nucleotides, the CDR3 is TGTGCCAGCAGTGCCGGGGCATTCTACGAGCAGTACTTC. This codes for CASSAGAFYEQYF.